The present T cell receptor (beta chain) was sequenced within a study of spatial heterogeneity in lung cancer. Across the whole study: The library had UMIs, and each TCR and UMI pair averaged more than ten raw reads. Broader study findings: At tumor resection, ubiquitous expanded TCRs were detected in blood more often than later.

As for time point: sample taken at primary tumor resection. Material for sequencing was whole RNA from tumor, nontumor lung or frozen PBMC, left unsorted. The donors comprised roughly 71 untreated early-stage non-small cell lung cancer patients. A unique molecular identifier was carried by every single TCR cDNA molecule. Via MiXCR, TCRdb re-called the 5' RACE reads, giving one row per CDR3 protein. The table includes roughly 39,000 distinct CDR3 sequences, roughly 7.1% detected once. As regards this clonotype: Antigen: not known.

CDR1 is MNHEY, CDR2 SVGAGI, per germline. This CDR3 region has 15 residues. V was pared by 0 bases and J by 10 bases, with 13 bases between. Sequencing was performed on PBMCs, taken at surgery. The receptor's source is a female donor with early-stage non-small cell lung cancer. The rearrangement uses TRBV6-5 and TRBJ1-6; D remains unclear. This CDR3 reads CASSYSREERSPLHF. DNA of the CDR3: TGTGCCAGCAGTTACTCGCGGGAAGAGCGCTCACCCCTCCACTTT.